These 5 T cell receptor beta chains were all obtained from the same sample, sequenced in a study of T cells in Graves' hyperthyroidism and ophthalmopathy. Regions amplified from RNA transcripts were the TCR beta CDR3 regions. Using the HTBI primer set, a first-round RT-PCR was run on the TCR CDR3. TCRdb analysed the multiplex PCR reads with MiXCR anew, one entry per CDR3 protein. This table holds more than 600,000 distinct CDR3 sequences, over 15% found once. Sequenced input: blood. Receptor source: a man aged 18-30 years with Graves' hyperthyroidism.

This clonotype was detected only a few times. The V and J genes are TRBV28 and TRBJ1-5; D remains ambiguous. Germline CDR1 is MDHEN and CDR2 is SYDVKM. V lost 4 bases to trimming and J lost 1 base, with 11 bases between them. The CDR3 totals 15 residues. CDR3 sequence reads: CASSSPLGSNQPQHF. CDR3 nucleotide sequence: TGTGCCAGCAGTTCGCCTCTAGGGAGCAATCAGCCCCAGCATTTT.

In regard to this clonotype: With a much larger clone just one base away, this may be a read error. V and J are TRBV7-2 and TRBJ2-4; D is perhaps TRBD1 or TRBD2 (5 bases each). This CDR3 is 15 amino acids long. V dropped 5 bases and J dropped 9 bases, with 20 bases sitting between them. The germline gives CDR1 SGHTA, CDR2 FQGNSA. The CDR3 nucleotides read TGTGCCAGCAGCAGGGATGGACTCATTGGGGGCATTCAGTACTTC. Translation gives CASSRDGLIGGIQYF.

In its sample, this clonotype was seen many times. This rearrangement joins TRBV20-1 to TRBJ2-7, with a weak D call TRBD1 (6 bases). Germline CDR1 reads DFQATT; CDR2 reads SNEGSKA (reference sequence). The CDR3 extends over 11 amino acids. Trimming removed 5 bases from V and 3 bases from J, with 8 bases in between. CDR3 sequence reads: CSALDSYEQYF. Written as DNA, the CDR3 is TGCAGTGCTTTGGACAGCTACGAGCAGTACTTC.

This chain links TRBV4-2 with TRBJ2-3, with D maybe TRBD2 (6 bases). The V end lost 0 bases, the J end lost 3 bases, and 13 bases lay between the germline ends. Germline lookup yields CDR1 LGHNA and CDR2 YNFKEQ. This CDR3 region has 16 residues. The CDR3 reads CASSQDRTGATDTQYF. The CDR3 bases are TGTGCCAGCAGCCAAGACCGGACGGGAGCGACAGATACGCAGTATTTT.

Many counts were recorded for this clonotype. The genes are TRBV10-3 and TRBJ2-1; possibly TRBD2 for D (6 bases). Trimming removed 2 bases from V and 7 bases from J, with 6 bases in between. Germline CDR1 ENHRY, CDR2 SYGVKD. The CDR3 extends over 12 amino acids. This CDR3 reads CAISEGRNEQFF. CDR3 in DNA: TGTGCCATCAGTGAGGGGAGGAATGAGCAGTTCTTC.